The clone carrying this TCR beta chain has a handful of counts. Its antigen remains unknown. This CDR3 has 17 amino acids. The V and J ends lost 6 bases and 7 bases, in that order; junction bases with no gene match: 14. Germline loops: CDR1 MDHEN, CDR2 SYDVKM. Clones were read by immunoSEQ multiplex PCR, and TCRdb kept only the in-frame ones, dropping some. The data contain 200,000 or so clones, about 90% of them singletons. This specimen comes from a study of T cell responses to AZD1222 COVID-19 vaccine. Points from the study as a whole: Mapped onto spike, vaccine-associated CD4 TCRs spanned it and were dominant at 160-218 and 743-854. Donors were largely white British and mainly female; clonal diversity was possibly underestimated. Epitopes outside B.1.351 and B.1.1.7 mutated regions reportedly drew nearly half of spike TCRs. All repertoire sampling was performed exclusively after the peak T cell response.

The TCR sequence derives from an adult in good health. This chain joins TRBV28 and TRBJ1-6; TRBD1 agrees at 8 bases. This sample comprised peripheral blood, obtained on day 0 of AZD1222 vaccination. CDR3 DNA: TGTGCCAGCAGATCCCCCAGGCAGGGGGCAGGAAATTCACCCCTCCACTTT. This codes for CASRSPRQGAGNSPLHF.